These 18 T cell receptor beta chains share one sample of origin, sequenced in a study of blood T cell repertoires in COVID-19. Clones were sequenced by immunoSEQ multiplex PCR, and TCRdb holds only the in-frame ones, with some missing. The table lists tens of thousands of clones, roughly 87% of them singletons. The specimen was peripheral blood. All receptors derive from a woman aged 80 or over with acute or convalescent COVID-19.

The rearrangement uses TRBV5-6 and TRBJ2-7; 8 nucleotides match TRBD2. The CDR3 length is 15 residues. J gave up 0 bases and V 1 base, and 3 bases lay outside the gene matches. In germline, CDR1 is SGHDT, CDR2 YYEEEE. Written as DNA, the CDR3 is TGTGCCAGCAGCTTGAGAGCGGGGGTCTCCTACGAGCAGTACGTC. It encodes CASSLRAGVSYEQYV.

J is TRBJ2-1 and V is TRBV29-1; TRBD2 aligns across 9 bases. CDR3 length: 13 amino acids. Germline values: CDR1 SQVTM, CDR2 ANQGSEA. V lost 1 base to trimming and J lost 6 bases; unmatched junction nucleotides: 1. CDR3 residues: CSVEGLAVNEQFF. CDR3 nucleotide sequence: TGCAGCGTTGAAGGACTAGCGGTCAATGAGCAGTTCTTC.

The chain recombines TRBV7-6 with TRBJ2-5; TRBD2 aligns across 12 bases. CDR1 is SGHVS, CDR2 FNYEAQ, per germline. The CDR3 spans 18 residues. The J segment lost 7 bases and the V segment lost 0 bases, leaving 12 bases of the junction unmatched. The CDR3 reads CASSLALAGGRKNRTQYF. The CDR3 DNA reads TGTGCCAGCAGCTTAGCGCTAGCGGGGGGGCGGAAGAATAGGACCCAGTACTTC.

This clone is a singleton in its sample. This chain joins TRBV5-5 and TRBJ1-3, with 8 bases matching TRBD1. J gave up 4 bases and V 3 bases, and 3 bases lay outside the gene matches. Germline V gives CDR1 SGHKS, CDR2 YYEKEE (reference sequence). This CDR3 is built from 14 residues. CDR3 residues: CASSSDRAGNTIYF. The CDR3 region has the DNA TGTGCCAGCAGCTCGGACAGGGCAGGAAACACCATATATTTT.

V usage is TRBV5-1 and J usage is TRBJ2-1; TRBD1 matches at 7 bases. From germline, CDR1 is SGHRS and CDR2 YFSETQ. The CDR3 spans 15 residues. Losses at the gene ends were 4 bases for V and 5 bases for J; bases not matched to a gene: 9. Here the CDR3 DNA reads TGCGCCAGCAGCAAAACCGGGACAGCAAACAATGAGCAGTTCTTC. It specifies CASSKTGTANNEQFF.

The chain uses TRBV5-1 and TRBJ1-3, with D maybe TRBD1 (5 bases). In germline, CDR1 is SGHRS, CDR2 YFSETQ. V dropped 4 bases and J dropped 0 bases, with 14 bases sitting between them. This CDR3 contains 16 residues. The CDR3 DNA is TGCGCCAGCAGCCCCGGGGCGGGGGACTCTGGAAACACCATATATTTT. This translates into CASSPGAGDSGNTIYF.

The CDR3 sequence is CASSQSPSGYETQYF. The CDR3 DNA is TGTGCCAGCAGCCAATCCCCTAGCGGGTATGAGACCCAGTACTTC. V gene TRBV3-1 (or the pseudogene TRBV3-2) combines with J gene TRBJ2-5; 8 positions match TRBD2. Losses at the gene ends were 2 bases for V and 5 bases for J; bases not matched to a gene: 7. The germline V gene has CDR1 LGHDT and CDR2 YNNKEL (reference sequence). There are 15 residues in the CDR3.

This chain connects TRBV21-1 to TRBJ2-5; the table's D call, TRBD1, was not checked against the DNA. TRBV21-1 is recorded as a pseudogene. The CDR3 has 15 amino acids. DNA for the CDR3: TGTGCCAGCAGCTTAAGGGGTGGACAGGAAGAGACCCAGTACTTC. Translation: CASSLRGGQEETQYF.

The rearrangement links TRBV10-2 to TRBJ2-7; possible D gene TRBD1, 6 bases. The CDR3 contains 12 residues. The germline CDR1 and CDR2 sequences are WSHSY and SAAADI. V lost 3 bases and J lost 3, with 6 bases in between. CDR3: CASSDRGYEQYV. Here the CDR3 DNA reads TGCGCCAGCAGTGACAGGGGCTACGAGCAGTACGTC.

The chain recombines TRBV7-6 with TRBJ2-7; 10 bases fit TRBD2. From germline, CDR1 is SGHVS and CDR2 FNYEAQ. CDR3 length equals 13 residues. The V segment lost 8 bases and the J segment 4 bases; nucleotides outside the gene matches: 5. The DNA of the CDR3 is TGTGCCAGCTCAGCGGGGGGGCCTTACGAGCAGTACTTC. Encoded protein: CASSAGGPYEQYF. Full variable domain (rest looked up from reference TRBV7-6 and TRBJ2-7): GAGVSQSPRYKVTKRGQDVALRCDPISGHVSLYWYRQALGQGPEFLTYFNYEAQQDKSGLPNDRFSAERPEGSISTLTIQRTEQRDSAMYRCASSAGGPYEQYFGPGTRLTVT.

The rearrangement uses TRBV11-3 and TRBJ1-1; TRBD1 matches at 7 bases. The germline V gene encodes CDR1 SGHNT and CDR2 YENEEA. The CDR3 covers 14 residues. With 1 base clipped from V and 5 bases from J, the junction kept 4 bases outside the gene matches. CDR3 bases: TGTGCCAGCAGCTTAGGCGCGGGACAGACTGAAGCTTTCTTT. Translating it yields CASSLGAGQTEAFF.

The rearrangement links TRBV9 to TRBJ1-2; 7 nucleotides match TRBD1. CDR1 SGDLS and CDR2 YYNGEE come from the germline V gene. V gave up 2 bases and J gave up 0 bases; unmatched junction bases: 1. The CDR3 sequence is 14 residues long. DNA for the CDR3: TGTGCCAGCAGCGTGGGGACAGCTAACTATGGCTACACCTTC. Amino acids: CASSVGTANYGYTF.

The chain links TRBV3-1 (or the pseudogene TRBV3-2) to TRBJ2-5; 8 bases line up with TRBD1. CDR1 LGHDT and CDR2 YNNKEL come from the germline V gene (reference sequence). The CDR3 has 16 residues. With V trimmed by 2 bases and J by 2 bases, 7 bases remained unmatched. The CDR3 region is CASSQPSDRDQETQYF. DNA for the CDR3: TGTGCCAGCAGCCAACCCTCGGACAGGGATCAAGAGACCCAGTACTTC.

The chain couples TRBV19 to TRBJ1-5; 11 bases are shared with TRBD1. CDR1 is LNHDA and CDR2 is SQIVND in the germline V gene (reference sequence). The V gene end was trimmed by 3 bases and the J gene end by 6 bases; junction bases not matched to a gene: 7. This CDR3 is built from 16 residues. In nucleotides, the CDR3 is TGTGCCAGTAGTATTCCAGGGACAGGGGGTGTTCAGCCCCAGCATTTT. Its protein is CASSIPGTGGVQPQHF.

The rearrangement joins TRBV5-1 to TRBJ1-1; D uncertain. The CDR3 has 14 residues. Deletions cut 0 bases from V and 2 bases from J, with 8 bases between. The germline CDR1 and CDR2 sequences are SGHRS and YFSETQ. The CDR3 sequence: CASSLAAENTEAFF. CDR3 DNA: TGCGCCAGCAGCTTGGCCGCGGAAAACACTGAAGCTTTCTTT.

To note about this clone: The limits of the CDR3 on the DNA are not certain, so only TCRdb's listed CDR3 is given. The chain uses TRBV5-6 and TRBJ1-2; TRBD1, the table's D call, was not compared with the DNA. Germline-derived CDR1 and CDR2 are SGHDT and YYEEEE. From its first to its last residue, the CDR3 has 15 amino acids. The CDR3 spells CASSLSFGTGALNTF.

The table lists this clone with a count of one. The rearrangement links TRBV5-1 to TRBJ2-5; TRBD1 matches 11 bases. The trim removed 4 bases at V and 2 bases at J, leaving 1 base unmatched. The CDR3 spans 14 residues. CDR1 and CDR2 (germline): SGHRS, YFSETQ. The CDR3 here is CASSGTGGQETQYF. The CDR3 DNA is TGCGCCAGCAGCGGGACAGGGGGACAAGAGACCCAGTACTTC.

The gene calls are TRBV28 and TRBJ2-2, with 12 bases that match TRBD2. Germline V gene data show CDR1 as MDHEN and CDR2 as SYDVKM. The CDR3 sequence is 16 residues long. V lost 6 bases, J lost 4 bases, and 6 bases stayed unmatched. CDR3 residues: CASSALAGGFTGELFF. As DNA, the CDR3 is TGTGCCAGCAGCGCCCTAGCGGGGGGGTTCACCGGGGAGCTGTTTTTT.